This record looks at one TCR beta chain sequence and its context. This sample was included in a study of blood T cell repertoires in COVID-19. The overall study: PBMCs, B-cell-depleted T cells, or T cells provided the cDNA or gDNA that made up the material.

Measured with immunoSEQ multiplex PCR; TCRdb has only the in-frame clones, and not every one. The table shows fewer than 250,000 clones, with about 87% occurring only once. There are 15 residues in the CDR3. Germline V gene sequence: CDR1 SGHRS, CDR2 YFSETQ. Trimming pared 4 bases from V and 5 bases from J, leaving 17 bases between. Material: PBMCs or T cells enriched from blood (not recorded which). The V call is TRBV5-1, the J call TRBJ2-3, with D hard to call. This receptor was obtained from a woman in her 30s who had been exposed to COVID-19. The CDR3 DNA reads as TGCGCCAGCAGCCCCTTCGGTCTCATTGAAGATACGCAGTATTTT. It specifies CASSPFGLIEDTQYF.